This T cell receptor beta chain was recovered during a study of shared clonotypes between healthy human individuals. The repertoire was sequenced with immunoSEQ multiplex PCR; TCRdb's copy has only in-frame clones and lacks some. The sample lists 2 million to 2.5 million clones, more than 80% occurring once. CDR3 length equals 13 residues. Germline values: CDR1 MNHNY, CDR2 SVGAGI (reference sequence). Trimming at V came to 7 bases and at J to 2 bases, leaving 5 bases not matched to a gene. The chain joins TRBV6-6 to TRBJ2-7; TRBD1 matches at 7 bases. Sequencing input: naive CD4+ T cells from PBMCs. Subset meaning: CD45RA+ positively selected. The TCR originated in a young man in good health. Some clones in this sample may be carry-over from other donors' samples. CDR3 coding DNA: TGTGCCAGCAAGACAGGGAGAGCCTACGAGCAGTACTTC. It codes for CASKTGRAYEQYF.